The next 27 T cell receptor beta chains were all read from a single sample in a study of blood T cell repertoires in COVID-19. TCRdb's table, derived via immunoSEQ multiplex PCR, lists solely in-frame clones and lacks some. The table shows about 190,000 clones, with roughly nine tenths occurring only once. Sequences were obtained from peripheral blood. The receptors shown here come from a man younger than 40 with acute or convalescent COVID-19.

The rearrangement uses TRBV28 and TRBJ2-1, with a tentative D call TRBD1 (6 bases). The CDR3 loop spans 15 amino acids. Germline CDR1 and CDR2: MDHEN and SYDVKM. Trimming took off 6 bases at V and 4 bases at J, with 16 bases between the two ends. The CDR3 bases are TGTGCCAGCAGCTCCCCGGGACAAAGGTACAATGAGCAGTTCTTC. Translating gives CASSSPGQRYNEQFF. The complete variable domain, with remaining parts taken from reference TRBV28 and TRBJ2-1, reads DVKVTQSSRYLVKRTGEKVFLECVQDMDHENMFWYRQDPGLGLRLIYFSYDVKMKEKGDIPEGYSVSREKKERFSLILESASTNQTSMYLCASSSPGQRYNEQFFGPGTRLTVL.

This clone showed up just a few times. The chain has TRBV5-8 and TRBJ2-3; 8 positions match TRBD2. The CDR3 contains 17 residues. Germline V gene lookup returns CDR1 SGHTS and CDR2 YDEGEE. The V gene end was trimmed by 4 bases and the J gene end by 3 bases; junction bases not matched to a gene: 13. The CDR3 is CASSRDGAGGITDTQYF. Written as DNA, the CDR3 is TGTGCCAGCAGCCGGGATGGGGCGGGAGGTATAACAGATACGCAGTATTTT.

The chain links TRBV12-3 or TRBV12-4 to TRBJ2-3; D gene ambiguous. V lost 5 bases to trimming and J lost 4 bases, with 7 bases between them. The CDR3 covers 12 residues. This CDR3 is CASSAGADTQYF. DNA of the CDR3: TGTGCCAGCAGTGCCGGTGCAGATACGCAGTATTTT.

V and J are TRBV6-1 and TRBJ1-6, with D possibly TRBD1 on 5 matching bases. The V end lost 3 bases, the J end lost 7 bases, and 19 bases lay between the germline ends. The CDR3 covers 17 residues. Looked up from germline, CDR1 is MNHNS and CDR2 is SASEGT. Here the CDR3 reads CASSDILLLAGNSPLHF. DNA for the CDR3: TGTGCCAGCAGTGATATCTTACTATTGGCAGGGAATTCACCCCTCCACTTT.

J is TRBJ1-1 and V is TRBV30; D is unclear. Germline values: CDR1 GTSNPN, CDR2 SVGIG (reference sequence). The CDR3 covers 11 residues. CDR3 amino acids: CASILRTEAFF. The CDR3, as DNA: TGTGCTTCTATACTGAGAACTGAAGCTTTCTTT. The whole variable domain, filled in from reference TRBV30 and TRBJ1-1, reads SQTIHQWPATLVQPVGSPLSLECTVEGTSNPNLYWYRQAAGRGLQLLFYSVGIGQISSEVPQNLSASRPQDRQFILSSKKLLLSDSGFYLCASILRTEAFFGQGTRLTVV.

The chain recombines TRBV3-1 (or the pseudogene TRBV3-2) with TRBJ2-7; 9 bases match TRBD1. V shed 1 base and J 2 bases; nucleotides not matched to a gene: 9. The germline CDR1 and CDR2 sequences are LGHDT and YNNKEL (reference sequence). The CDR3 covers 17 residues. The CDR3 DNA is TGTGCCAGCAGCCAAGGTACAGGGGGCTATTTGCCCTACGAGCAGTACTTC. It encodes CASSQGTGGYLPYEQYF.

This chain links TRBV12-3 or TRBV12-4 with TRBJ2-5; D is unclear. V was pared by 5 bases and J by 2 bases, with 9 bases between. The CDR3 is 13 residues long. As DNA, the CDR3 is TGTGCCAGCAGTCCTCAGATTCAAGAGACCCAGTACTTC. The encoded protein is CASSPQIQETQYF.

The CDR3 region is CASSYSWRDGGELFF. The CDR3 nucleotides are TGTGCCAGCAGTTACTCGTGGCGGGATGGCGGGGAGCTGTTTTTT. The chain couples TRBV6-2 or TRBV6-3 to TRBJ2-2; possibly TRBD2 for D (6 bases). Germline-derived CDR1 and CDR2 are MNHEY and SVGEGT. This CDR3 region has 15 residues. Trimming removed 0 bases from V and 7 bases from J, with 12 bases in between.

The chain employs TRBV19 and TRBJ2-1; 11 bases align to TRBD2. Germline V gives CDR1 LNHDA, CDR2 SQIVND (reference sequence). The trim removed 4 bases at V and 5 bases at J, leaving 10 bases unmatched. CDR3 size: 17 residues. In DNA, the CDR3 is TGTGCCAGTAGTACATTGTTTGGGACTAGCGGAGACAATGAGCAGTTCTTC. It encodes CASSTLFGTSGDNEQFF.

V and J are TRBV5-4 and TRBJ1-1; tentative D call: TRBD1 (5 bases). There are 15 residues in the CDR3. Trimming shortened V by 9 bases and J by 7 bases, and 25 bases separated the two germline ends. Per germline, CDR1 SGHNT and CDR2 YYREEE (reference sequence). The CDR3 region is CATNFYVGAKGEAFF. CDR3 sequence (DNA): TGTGCCACCAATTTTTATGTAGGGGCGAAAGGTGAAGCTTTCTTT.

The CDR3 reads CSAGRWTSIYNEQFF. As DNA, the CDR3 is TGCAGCGCCGGGAGATGGACTAGTATTTACAATGAGCAGTTCTTC. The chain recombines TRBV29-1 with TRBJ2-1; 7 bases agree with TRBD2. CDR3 length: 15 residues. V dropped 7 bases and J dropped 4; count of bases not matched to a gene: 13. Germline CDR1 and CDR2: SQVTM and ANQGSEA.

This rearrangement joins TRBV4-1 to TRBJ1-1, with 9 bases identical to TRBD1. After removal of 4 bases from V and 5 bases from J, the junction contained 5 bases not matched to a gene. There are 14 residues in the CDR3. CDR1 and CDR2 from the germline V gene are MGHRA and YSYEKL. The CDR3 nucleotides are TGCGCCAGCAGCCCACAGGGGGCGCGAACTGAAGCTTTCTTT. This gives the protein CASSPQGARTEAFF.

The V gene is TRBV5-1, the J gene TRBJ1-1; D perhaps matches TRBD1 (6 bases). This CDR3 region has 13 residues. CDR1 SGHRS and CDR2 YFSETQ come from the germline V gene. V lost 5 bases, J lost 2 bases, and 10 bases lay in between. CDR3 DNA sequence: TGCGCCAGCAGTGGGACATCCAACACTGAAGCTTTCTTT. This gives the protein CASSGTSNTEAFF.

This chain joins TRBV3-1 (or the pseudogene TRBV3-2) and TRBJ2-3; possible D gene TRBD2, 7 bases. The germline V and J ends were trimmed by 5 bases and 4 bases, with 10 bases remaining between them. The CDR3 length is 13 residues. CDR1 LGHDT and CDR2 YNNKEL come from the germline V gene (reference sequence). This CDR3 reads CASSEGGADTQYF. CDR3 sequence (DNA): TGTGCCAGCAGCGAGGGGGGGGCAGATACGCAGTATTTT.

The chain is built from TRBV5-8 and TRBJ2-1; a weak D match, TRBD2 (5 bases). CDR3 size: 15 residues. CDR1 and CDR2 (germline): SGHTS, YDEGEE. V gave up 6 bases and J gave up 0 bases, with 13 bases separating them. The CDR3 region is CASIPGGYSYNEQFF. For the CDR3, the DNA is TGTGCCAGCATTCCTGGCGGGTACTCCTACAATGAGCAGTTCTTC.

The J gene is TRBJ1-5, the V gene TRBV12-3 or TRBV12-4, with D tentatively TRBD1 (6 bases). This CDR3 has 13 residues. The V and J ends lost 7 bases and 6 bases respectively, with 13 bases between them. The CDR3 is CASTIEGGQPQHF. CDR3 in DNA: TGTGCCAGCACCATCGAAGGGGGTCAGCCCCAGCATTTT.

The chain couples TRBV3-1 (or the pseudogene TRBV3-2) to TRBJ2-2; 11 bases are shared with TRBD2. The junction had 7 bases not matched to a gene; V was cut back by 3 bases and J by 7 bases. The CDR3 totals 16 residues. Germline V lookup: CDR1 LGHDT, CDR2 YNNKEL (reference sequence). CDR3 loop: CASSHPLAGGGGELFF. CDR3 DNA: TGTGCCAGCAGCCACCCCCTAGCGGGGGGTGGCGGGGAGCTGTTTTTT.

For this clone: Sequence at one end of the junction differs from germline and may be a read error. CDR3 loop: CASSLVRRDSFF. Here the CDR3 DNA reads TGTGCCAGCAGCTTGGTTCGTCGGGACAGTTTCTTT. The chain uses TRBV5-8 and TRBJ1-4, with 7 bases that match TRBD1. Germline CDR1 reads SGHTS; CDR2 reads YDEGEE. This CDR3 is 12 amino acids long.

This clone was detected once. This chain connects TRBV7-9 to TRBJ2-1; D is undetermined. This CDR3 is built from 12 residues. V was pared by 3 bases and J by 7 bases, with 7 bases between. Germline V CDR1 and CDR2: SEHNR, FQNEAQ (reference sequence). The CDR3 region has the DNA TGTGCCAGCAGCTTTGTACGGAATGAGCAGTTCTTC. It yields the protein CASSFVRNEQFF. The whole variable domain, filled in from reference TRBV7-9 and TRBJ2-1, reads DTGVSQNPRHKITKRGQNVTFRCDPISEHNRLYWYRQTLGQGPEFLTYFQNEAQLEKSRLLSDRFSAERPKGSFSTLEIQRTEQGDSAMYLCASSFVRNEQFFGPGTRLTVL.

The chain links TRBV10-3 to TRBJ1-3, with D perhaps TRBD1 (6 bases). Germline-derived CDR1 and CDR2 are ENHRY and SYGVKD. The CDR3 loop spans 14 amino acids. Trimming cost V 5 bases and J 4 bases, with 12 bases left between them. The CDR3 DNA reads TGTGCCATCAGTACAGGGTCGGCGGGAAACACCATATATTTT. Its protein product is CAISTGSAGNTIYF.

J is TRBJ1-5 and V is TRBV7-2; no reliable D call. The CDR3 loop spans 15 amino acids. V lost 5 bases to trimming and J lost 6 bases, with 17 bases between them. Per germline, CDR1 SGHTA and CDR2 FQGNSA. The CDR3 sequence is CASSTDARRGQPQHF. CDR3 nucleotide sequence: TGTGCCAGCAGCACGGACGCCCGGCGGGGTCAGCCCCAGCATTTT. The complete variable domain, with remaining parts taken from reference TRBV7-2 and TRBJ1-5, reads GAGVSQSPSNKVTEKGKDVELRCDPISGHTALYWYRQSLGQGLEFLIYFQGNSAPDKSGLPSDRFSAERTGGSVSTLTIQRTQQEDSAVYLCASSTDARRGQPQHFGDGTRLSIL.

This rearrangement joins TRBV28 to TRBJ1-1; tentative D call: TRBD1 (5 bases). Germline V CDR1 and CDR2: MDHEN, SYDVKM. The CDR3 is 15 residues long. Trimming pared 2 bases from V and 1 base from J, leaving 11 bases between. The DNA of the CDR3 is TGTGCCAGCAGTTTAGAGGGGAGGGGGAACACTGAAGCTTTCTTT. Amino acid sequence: CASSLEGRGNTEAFF.

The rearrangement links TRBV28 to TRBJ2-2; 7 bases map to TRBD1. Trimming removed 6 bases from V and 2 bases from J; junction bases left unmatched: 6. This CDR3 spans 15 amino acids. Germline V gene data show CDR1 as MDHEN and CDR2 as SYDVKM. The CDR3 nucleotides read TGTGCCAGCAGAACCGGGACAGTAAACACCGGGGAGCTGTTTTTT. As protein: CASRTGTVNTGELFF.

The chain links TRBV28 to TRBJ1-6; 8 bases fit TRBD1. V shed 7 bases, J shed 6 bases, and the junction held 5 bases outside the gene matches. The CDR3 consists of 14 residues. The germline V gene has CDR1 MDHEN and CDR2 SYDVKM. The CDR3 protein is CASTQDRVNSPLHF. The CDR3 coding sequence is TGTGCCAGCACTCAGGACAGGGTTAATTCACCCCTCCACTTT.

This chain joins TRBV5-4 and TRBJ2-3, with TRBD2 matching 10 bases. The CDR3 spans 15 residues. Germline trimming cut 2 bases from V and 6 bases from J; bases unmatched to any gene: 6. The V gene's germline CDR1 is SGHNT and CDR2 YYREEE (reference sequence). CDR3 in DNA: TGTGCCAGCAGCTTAAAGCGGGAGGGCTTGGATACGCAGTATTTT. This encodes CASSLKREGLDTQYF.

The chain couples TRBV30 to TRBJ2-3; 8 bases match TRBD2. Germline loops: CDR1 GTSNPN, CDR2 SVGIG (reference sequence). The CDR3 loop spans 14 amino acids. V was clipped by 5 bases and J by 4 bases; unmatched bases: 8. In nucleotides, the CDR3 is TGTGCCTGGGCCCGGGGGGGAGCAGCAGATACGCAGTATTTT. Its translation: CAWARGGAADTQYF.

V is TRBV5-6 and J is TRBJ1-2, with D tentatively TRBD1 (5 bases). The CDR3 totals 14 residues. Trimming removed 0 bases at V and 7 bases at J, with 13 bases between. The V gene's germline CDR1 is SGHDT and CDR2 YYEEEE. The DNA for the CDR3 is TGTGCCAGCAGCTTGGCCCAGGGTTTGCGTGGCTACACCTTC. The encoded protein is CASSLAQGLRGYTF.